The 27 T cell receptor beta chains below all came from one sample that was sequenced in a study of T cell repertoires in urothelial bladder cancer. TCRdb's table, derived via immunoSEQ multiplex PCR, lists solely in-frame clones and lacks some. The repertoire holds about 13,000 clones, 66% seen once, with less than 9% in the top ten. Sequences were obtained from tumor-infiltrating cells from bladder cancer. All receptors derive from a human donor with urothelial carcinoma.

The chain employs TRBV5-5 and TRBJ2-5; a possible D gene is TRBD1 (6 bases). V lost 4 bases and J 2 bases, leaving 15 bases between the germline ends. The CDR3 has 15 amino acids. The germline V gene encodes CDR1 SGHKS and CDR2 YYEKEE (reference sequence). The CDR3 region has the DNA TGTGCCAGCAGCCTCGGACAGTCCTTACAAGAGACCCAGTACTTC. Translating gives CASSLGQSLQETQYF.

The chain recombines TRBV11-2 with TRBJ2-7, with a tentative D call TRBD1 (6 bases). There are 15 residues in the CDR3. The germline V gene encodes CDR1 SGHAT and CDR2 FQNNGV. V was clipped by 4 bases and J by 0 bases, with 13 bases between them. The CDR3 sequence is CASSSATGFSYEQYF. The CDR3 DNA follows: TGTGCCAGCAGCTCCGCAACAGGGTTCTCCTACGAGCAGTACTTC.

The V call is TRBV19, the J call TRBJ1-5; no firm D call. From germline, CDR1 is LNHDA and CDR2 SQIVND (reference sequence). Trimming took off 7 bases at V and 4 bases at J, with 17 bases between the two ends. The CDR3 extends over 15 amino acids. The CDR3 loop is CASTTWISENQPQHF. CDR3 DNA sequence: TGTGCCAGTACTACATGGATAAGCGAGAATCAGCCCCAGCATTTT.

The DNA for the CDR3 is TGCGCCAGCAGCTTGCGACTCCGGTTAGCGGGGATACAAGAGACCCAGTACTTC. Its translation is CASSLRLRLAGIQETQYF. The chain carries TRBV5-1 and TRBJ2-5; TRBD2 agrees at 8 bases. J lost 2 bases, V lost 1 base, and 13 bases had no gene match. Germline V gives CDR1 SGHRS, CDR2 YFSETQ. The length of the CDR3 is 18 residues.

V is TRBV7-6 and J is TRBJ1-5; D is unclear. Germline V gene lookup returns CDR1 SGHVS and CDR2 FNYEAQ. V lost 5 bases and J lost 7, with 12 bases in between. The CDR3 extends over 13 amino acids. In nucleotides, the CDR3 is TGTGCCAGCAGCCCTGGGTGGACGCAGCCCCAGCATTTT. Its translation: CASSPGWTQPQHF.

CDR3 coding DNA: TGTGCCAGCACCCGGGGAGATACGCAGTATTTT. It translates to CASTRGDTQYF. The genes are TRBV7-9 and TRBJ2-3; D may be TRBD2 (5 bases). The CDR3 consists of 11 residues. V was cut by 7 bases and J by 5 bases, with 7 bases left in between. Per germline, CDR1 SEHNR and CDR2 FQNEAQ (reference sequence).

This chain joins TRBV4-1 and TRBJ2-3, with D possibly TRBD1 on 5 matching bases. Deletions cut 4 bases from V and 2 bases from J, with 16 bases between. CDR1 is MGHRA and CDR2 is YSYEKL in the germline V gene. This CDR3 has 16 residues. The CDR3 bases are TGCGCCAGCAGCCCAGGGATGGCAGGAAACACAGATACGCAGTATTTT. Translation gives CASSPGMAGNTDTQYF.

V gene TRBV7-2 combines with J gene TRBJ2-3; weak D call: TRBD2 (5 bases). V lost 2 bases and J 0 bases, leaving 9 bases between the germline ends. CDR1 and CDR2 from the germline V gene are SGHTA and FQGNSA. The CDR3 spans 15 residues. The CDR3 region has the DNA TGTGCCAGCAGCTTACGAGGACTTAGCACAGATACGCAGTATTTT. It specifies CASSLRGLSTDTQYF.

The V call is TRBV4-3, the J call TRBJ2-3; the match to TRBD2 covers 11 bases. Germline values: CDR1 LGHNA, CDR2 YSLEER. The CDR3 consists of 19 residues. Trimming took 1 base from V and 1 from J; bases not matched to a gene: 10. This chain's CDR3 is CASSQGLTSGDGRTDTQYF. CDR3 bases: TGCGCCAGCAGCCAAGGGTTGACTAGCGGGGACGGGCGCACAGATACGCAGTATTTT.

This clone is termed large. The chain couples TRBV18 to TRBJ1-1; D remains ambiguous. This CDR3 has 12 amino acids. Germline V gene sequence: CDR1 KGHSH, CDR2 LQKENI. V lost 2 bases to trimming and J lost 6 bases, with 7 bases between them. The CDR3 DNA reads as TGTGCCAGCTCACCAAGGGAGGCTGAAGCTTTCTTT. Translation gives CASSPREAEAFF.

The chain carries TRBV9 and TRBJ2-5, with D possibly called TRBD1 or TRBD2 (7 bases each). The V gene's germline CDR1 is SGDLS and CDR2 YYNGEE. This CDR3 comprises 15 residues. The V end lost 3 bases, the J end lost 3 bases, and 15 bases lay between the germline ends. The DNA for the CDR3 is TGTGCCAGCAGCGGGCCAGGGGGGACTAAAGAGACCCAGTACTTC. Translation: CASSGPGGTKETQYF.

The chain joins TRBV19 to TRBJ2-1, with 14 positions matching TRBD2. Germline CDR1 is LNHDA and CDR2 is SQIVND (reference sequence). The CDR3 sequence is 15 residues long. V lost 1 base to trimming and J lost 8 bases; unmatched junction nucleotides: 1. The CDR3 region is CASSIGGLAGDEQFF. DNA of the CDR3: TGTGCCAGTAGTATAGGGGGACTAGCGGGGGATGAGCAGTTCTTC.

This chain joins TRBV11-3 and TRBJ2-7; D possibly uses TRBD1 or TRBD2 (6 bases each). V was clipped by 5 bases and J by 5 bases, with 10 bases between them. The CDR3 spans 12 residues. Germline V gene lookup returns CDR1 SGHNT and CDR2 YENEEA. CDR3 DNA: TGTGCCAGCAGCCACGGGGGCGACGAGCAGTACTTC. Its protein is CASSHGGDEQYF. Full variable domain (outside the CDR3, taken from reference TRBV11-3 and TRBJ2-7): EAGVVQSPRYKIIEKKQPVAFWCNPISGHNTLYWYLQNLGQGPELLIRYENEEAVDDSQLPKDRFSAERLKGVDSTLKIQPAELGDSAVYLCASSHGGDEQYFGPGTRLTVT.

V is TRBV6-1 and J is TRBJ1-1; 10 bases agree with TRBD1. The germline gives CDR1 MNHNS, CDR2 SASEGT. The CDR3 loop spans 15 amino acids. V lost 6 bases and J lost 1; bases outside the gene matches: 5. The DNA of the CDR3 is TGTGCCAGCAGGGGGGACAGGGGCTGGAACACTGAAGCTTTCTTT. Amino acid sequence: CASRGDRGWNTEAFF.

The chain has TRBV18 and TRBJ1-1; unclear D gene. CDR1 KGHSH and CDR2 LQKENI come from the germline V gene. There are 14 residues in the CDR3. The V and J ends lost 6 bases and 6 bases respectively, with 17 bases between them. This CDR3 reads CASSTTPAGPEAFF. For the CDR3, the DNA is TGTGCCAGCTCGACCACACCGGCGGGTCCTGAAGCTTTCTTT. Based on the CDR3 plus reference TRBV18 and TRBJ1-1, the full variable domain is NAGVMQNPRHLVRRRGQEARLRCSPMKGHSHVYWYRQLPEEGLKFMVYLQKENIIDESGMPKERFSAEFPKEGPSILRIQQVVRGDSAAYFCASSTTPAGPEAFFGQGTRLTVV.

The chain joins TRBV5-1 to TRBJ2-5; tentatively, D is TRBD2 (6 bases). With 2 bases removed from V and 5 bases from J, the gap between germline ends came to 13 bases. The CDR3 runs to 14 residues. In germline, CDR1 is SGHRS, CDR2 YFSETQ. CDR3 amino acids: CASSFNPGRETQYF. The CDR3 coding sequence is TGCGCCAGCAGCTTTAATCCGGGGAGGGAGACCCAGTACTTC.

This chain uses TRBV5-1 with TRBJ1-1, with 12 bases identical to TRBD1. CDR1 and CDR2 from the germline V gene are SGHRS and YFSETQ. This CDR3 comprises 12 residues. V lost 4 bases to trimming and J lost 10 bases; unmatched junction nucleotides: 2. The CDR3 DNA follows: TGCGCCAGCAGCCGGGACAGGGGGCTAGCTTTCTTT. It codes for CASSRDRGLAFF.

A few counts support this clone. The chain employs TRBV5-5 and TRBJ1-3; D is uncertain. CDR1 is SGHKS and CDR2 is YYEKEE in the germline V gene (reference sequence). This CDR3 has 13 amino acids. Trimming removed 2 bases at V and 0 bases at J, with 3 bases between. The CDR3 coding sequence is TGTGCCAGCAGCTTTTACTCTGGAAACACCATATATTTT. Protein: CASSFYSGNTIYF.

This clone showed up just a few times. V usage is TRBV20-1 and J usage is TRBJ1-2; D uncertain. Germline loops: CDR1 DFQATT, CDR2 SNEGSKA (reference sequence). The ends were cut back, 5 bases at V and 4 bases at J, with 8 bases in the middle. The CDR3 totals 11 residues. CDR3 sequence reads: CSARTTYGYTF. The CDR3, as DNA: TGCAGTGCTCGGACCACCTATGGCTACACCTTC.

The chain uses TRBV7-2 and TRBJ2-1; D is ambiguous. Germline V gene data show CDR1 as SGHTA and CDR2 as FQGNSA. V was shortened by 1 base and J by 7 bases, with 14 bases between the two germline ends. The CDR3 runs 15 residues. The CDR3 DNA sequence: TGTGCCAGCAGCTTAGGTGTAGCAGTCGGGAATGAGCAGTTCTTC. Translated: CASSLGVAVGNEQFF.

Here the CDR3 DNA reads TGTGCCTGGGACAGGGCCCGGTCGTACTATGGCTACACCTTC. The encoded protein is CAWDRARSYYGYTF. This rearrangement joins TRBV30 to TRBJ1-2, with 7 bases that match TRBD1. V dropped 5 bases and J dropped 3; count of bases not matched to a gene: 9. This CDR3 contains 14 residues. Germline lookup yields CDR1 GTSNPN and CDR2 SVGIG (reference sequence).

V gene TRBV11-3 combines with J gene TRBJ2-3, with TRBD2 identical over 13 bases. Germline assignment: CDR1 SGHNT and CDR2 YENEEA. This CDR3 has 17 residues. The V segment lost 6 bases and the J segment 2 bases; nucleotides outside the gene matches: 8. The CDR3 loop reads CASSSWTSGGPTDTQYF. The DNA for the CDR3 is TGTGCCAGCAGTTCCTGGACTAGCGGGGGTCCCACAGATACGCAGTATTTT.

The V and J genes are TRBV29-1 and TRBJ1-2; the match to TRBD1 covers 7 bases. V was pared by 3 bases and J by 1 base, with 14 bases of the junction left unmatched. Germline V gene lookup returns CDR1 SQVTM and CDR2 ANQGSEA. This CDR3 comprises 17 residues. As DNA, the CDR3 is TGCAGCGTTGATAAACGACAGGGACTAAATAGTAACTATGGCTACACCTTC. Translated, it gives CSVDKRQGLNSNYGYTF. The full variable domain, with the rest looked up from reference TRBV29-1 and TRBJ1-2, is SAVISQKPSRDICQRGTSLTIQCQVDSQVTMMFWYRQQPGQSLTLIATANQGSEATYESGFVIDKFPISRPNLTFSTLTVSNMSPEDSSIYLCSVDKRQGLNSNYGYTFGSGTRLTVV.

This clone was observed once. V and J are TRBV25-1 and TRBJ2-5, with 7 bases fitting TRBD1. The ends lost 6 bases at V and 2 bases at J; junction bases unmatched: 6. The germline V gene encodes CDR1 MGHDK and CDR2 SYGVNS. The CDR3 is 14 amino acids. DNA for the CDR3: TGTGCCAGCAGCGTGACAGGGCGTCAAGAGACCCAGTACTTC. This encodes CASSVTGRQETQYF.

The chain couples TRBV5-8 to TRBJ2-7; D is uncertain. Germline loops: CDR1 SGHTS, CDR2 YDEGEE. The CDR3 has 14 residues. Trimming took off 0 bases at V and 1 base at J, with 8 bases between the two ends. This CDR3 is CASSLGHLSYEQYV. CDR3 nucleotide sequence: TGTGCCAGCAGCTTGGGGCACCTTTCCTACGAGCAGTACGTC.

This chain uses TRBV9 with TRBJ1-2; 8 bases fit TRBD1. Germline CDR1 reads SGDLS; CDR2 reads YYNGEE. Unmatched junction bases numbered 6, after V lost 2 bases and J lost 3 bases. This CDR3 contains 15 residues. Here the CDR3 reads CASSVGQGAYYGYTF. CDR3 nucleotides: TGTGCCAGCAGCGTGGGGCAGGGGGCATACTATGGCTACACCTTC.

This clone was observed once. The genes are TRBV18 and TRBJ1-1; D gene ambiguous. The CDR3 runs 14 residues. Trimming removed 1 base at V and 5 bases at J, with 11 bases between. The germline gives CDR1 KGHSH, CDR2 LQKENI. This CDR3 reads CASSPRVPETEAFF. For the CDR3, the DNA is TGTGCCAGCTCACCACGGGTTCCCGAGACTGAAGCTTTCTTT.